The clone carrying this T cell receptor (beta chain) has just one count. J gave up 4 bases and V 5 bases, and 16 bases lay outside the gene matches. The CDR3 consists of 19 residues. Germline CDR1 is SGHNT and CDR2 is YYREEE (reference sequence). This sample was taken from a study of control samples from healthy donors and cancer patients. TCRdb's table, derived via immunoSEQ multiplex PCR, lists solely in-frame clones and lacks some. The repertoire includes tens of thousands of clones, roughly 90% of them detected once, and under 0.95% sits in the top ten. This TCR derives from a man aged 30 to 39 with colorectal cancer. This chain uses TRBV5-4 with TRBJ2-1, with TRBD2 matching 12 bases. Sequencing used PBMCs. In nucleotides, the CDR3 is TGTGCCAGCAGTCTGGCCCAACTAGCGGGGGGTCATTTATACAATGAGCAGTTCTTC. It yields the protein CASSLAQLAGGHLYNEQFF.